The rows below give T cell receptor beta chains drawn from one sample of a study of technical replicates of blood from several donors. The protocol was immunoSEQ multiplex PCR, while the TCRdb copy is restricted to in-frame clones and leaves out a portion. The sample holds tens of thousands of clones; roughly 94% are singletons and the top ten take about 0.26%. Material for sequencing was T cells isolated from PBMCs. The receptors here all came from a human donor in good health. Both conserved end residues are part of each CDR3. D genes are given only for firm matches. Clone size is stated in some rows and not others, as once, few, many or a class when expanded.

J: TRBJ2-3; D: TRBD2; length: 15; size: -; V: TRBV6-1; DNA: TGTGCCAGCAGGGGACTAGCGGGAGTGGTAGATACGCAGTATTTT; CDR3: CASRGLAGVVDTQYF
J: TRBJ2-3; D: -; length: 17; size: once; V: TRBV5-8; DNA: TGTGCCAGCAGCTTGGTGAGTGGAGCGTTTTCGGGAGATACGCAGTATTTT; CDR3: CASSLVSGAFSGDTQYF
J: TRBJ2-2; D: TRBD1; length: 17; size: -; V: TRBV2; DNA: TGTGCCAGCAGACTTAAACAGGGGGCTGGTAGCACCGGGGAGCTGTTTTTT; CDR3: CASRLKQGAGSTGELFF
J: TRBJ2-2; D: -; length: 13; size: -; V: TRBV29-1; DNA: TGCAGCGTTAATGGACTTCTCACCGGGGAGCTGTTTTTT; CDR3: CSVNGLLTGELFF
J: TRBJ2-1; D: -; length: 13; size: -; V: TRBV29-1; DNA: TGCAGCGTTGAAGGTCGTCTATACAATGAGCAGTTCTTC; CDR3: CSVEGRLYNEQFF
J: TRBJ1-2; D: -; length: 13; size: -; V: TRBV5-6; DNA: TGTGCCAGCAGCTTGGAGGGGTTCTATGGCTACACCTTC; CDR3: CASSLEGFYGYTF
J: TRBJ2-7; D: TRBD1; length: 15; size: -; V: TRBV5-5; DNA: TGTGCCAGCAGCTTGGGTCCCGACAGGGCCTACGAGCAGTACTTC; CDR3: CASSLGPDRAYEQYF
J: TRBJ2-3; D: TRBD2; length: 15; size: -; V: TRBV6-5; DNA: TGTGCCAGCAGTTATGGAGCGGGAAACACAGATACGCAGTATTTT; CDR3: CASSYGAGNTDTQYF
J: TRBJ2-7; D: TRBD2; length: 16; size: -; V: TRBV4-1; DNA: TGCGCCAGCAGCCATGGGACTAGCGGTTTAGGGCACGAGCAGTACTTC; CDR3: CASSHGTSGLGHEQYF
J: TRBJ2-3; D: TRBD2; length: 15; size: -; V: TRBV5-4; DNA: TGTGCCAGCAGCTCTAGCGGGTTTCCCACAGATACGCAGTATTTT; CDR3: CASSSSGFPTDTQYF
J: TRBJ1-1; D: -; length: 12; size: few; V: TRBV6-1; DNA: TGTGCCAGCAGTCAGGGTTGGACTGAAGCTTTCTTT; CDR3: CASSQGWTEAFF
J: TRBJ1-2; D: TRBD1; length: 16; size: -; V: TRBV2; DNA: TGTGCCAGCAGTCCCTCTGGGACAGGGGTCGACTATGGCTACACCTTC; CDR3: CASSPSGTGVDYGYTF
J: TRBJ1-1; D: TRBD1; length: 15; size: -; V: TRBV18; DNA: TGTGCCAGCTCACCAGGGACAGGGGTGAACACTGAAGCTTTCTTT; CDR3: CASSPGTGVNTEAFF
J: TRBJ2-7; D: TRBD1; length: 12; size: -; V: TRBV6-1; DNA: TGTGCCAGCAGTGAAACCGGGACAGATCAGTACTTC; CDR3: CASSETGTDQYF